The 5 T cell receptor beta chains below all came from one sample that was sequenced in a study of graft-versus-host responses after intestinal transplantation. TCRdb's table, derived via immunoSEQ multiplex PCR, lists solely in-frame clones and lacks some. The table includes 50,000 or so clones, over 85% detected once. This specimen was PBMCs, taken around 800 days after a first intestinal transplant, on the day of a second. The receptor source for this set is a human patient who received an intestinal transplant, so some T cells may come from the graft donor.

This clone was recorded only once. J is TRBJ2-7 and V is TRBV27; D is unresolved. The V end lost 5 bases, the J end lost 2 bases, and 22 bases lay between the germline ends. Germline loops: CDR1 MNHEY, CDR2 SMNVEV (reference sequence). This CDR3 is built from 17 residues. CDR3 DNA sequence: TGTGCCAGCAGTCGCGACCAACCTATAAACTACGCCTACGAGCAGTACTTC. Translating it yields CASSRDQPINYAYEQYF.

This clone was counted a few times. The V call is TRBV9, the J call TRBJ1-5; D perhaps matches TRBD1 (6 bases). Trimming took off 0 bases at V and 4 bases at J, with 11 bases between the two ends. This CDR3 spans 15 amino acids. Germline CDR1 SGDLS, CDR2 YYNGEE. Here the CDR3 reads CASSVGGGRNQPQHF. The DNA for the CDR3 is TGTGCCAGCAGCGTAGGGGGGGGGCGTAATCAGCCCCAGCATTTT.

The chain employs TRBV9 and TRBJ2-5; D is possibly TRBD1 or TRBD2 (5 bases each). The V end was cut by 1 base, the J end by 4 bases, with 11 bases between. The V gene's germline CDR1 is SGDLS and CDR2 YYNGEE. The CDR3 totals 14 residues. This chain's CDR3 is CASSVYGAGETQYF. The CDR3, as DNA: TGTGCCAGCAGCGTATACGGGGCGGGAGAGACCCAGTACTTC.

The chain joins TRBV5-1 to TRBJ2-7, with 11 nucleotides matching TRBD1. V trimming: 4 bases; J trimming: 6 bases; junction bases outside the gene matches: 6. Germline V lookup: CDR1 SGHRS, CDR2 YFSETQ. This CDR3 has 14 amino acids. DNA of the CDR3: TGCGCCAGCAGCCTGGGACAGGGGGAGAGCGAGCAGTACTTC. Amino acids: CASSLGQGESEQYF.

The CDR3 DNA is TGTGCCAGTCGAACCGGGACGCCAGCCTACGAGCAGTACTTC. Encoded protein: CASRTGTPAYEQYF. The V call is TRBV6-6, the J call TRBJ2-7; D may correspond to TRBD1 or TRBD2 (5 bases each). V dropped 9 bases and J dropped 2 bases, with 17 bases sitting between them. The CDR3 has 14 residues. Germline V lookup: CDR1 MNHNY, CDR2 SVGAGI (reference sequence).